This note documents a single TCR beta chain sequence. As yet, its antigen is unknown. Prepared libraries of TCR beta cDNA carried unique molecular identifiers. When about 0.85 to 11 million T cells were used, they gave about 550,000 cDNA molecules. TCRdb ran MiXCR on the PCR reads and lists one entry per CDR3 protein. In the table there are roughly 600,000 distinct CDR3 sequences, roughly 47% of which are singletons. This specimen belongs to a study of post-analysis software for immune sequencing data. Study-wide background: Secondary progressive, relapsing-remitting and progressive-relapsing multiple sclerosis were among the included disease courses.

Points from the study as a whole: Significantly decreased normalized Chao1 diversity was recorded for multiple sclerosis patients relative to controls. Comparison of patients with controls showed a handful of TRBV segments more frequent in patients, TRBV5-6, TRBV5-1 and TRBV20-1 among them.

The CDR3 length is 16 residues. CDR1 and CDR2 (germline): SGHVS, FQNEAQ. V was shortened by 2 bases and J by 1 base, with 12 bases between the two germline ends. The sequence came from a girl between 5 and 17 years old with multiple sclerosis. The sample consisted of blood. This rearrangement joins TRBV7-8 to TRBJ1-5, with no clear D. CDR3 nucleotide sequence: TGTGCCAGCAGCTTAATCGGCCGGGCGAGCAATCAGCCCCAGCATTTT. Translated, it gives CASSLIGRASNQPQHF.